The 17 T cell receptor beta chains reported below all come from one sample, sequenced in a study of T cells after somatic rescue of genetic block. The repertoire was sequenced with immunoSEQ multiplex PCR; TCRdb's copy has only in-frame clones and lacks some. The table lists 80,000 to 100,000 clones, 80% to 90% of them singletons. Source material: peripheral blood mononuclear cells (PBMCs). These TCRs come from a young woman.

The V gene is TRBV15, the J gene TRBJ2-1; D is perhaps TRBD2 (5 bases). V shed 5 bases and J shed 0 bases, with 11 bases lying between them. The CDR3 runs 15 residues. Germline loops: CDR1 LNHNV, CDR2 YYDKDF (reference sequence). As DNA, the CDR3 is TGTGCCACCAGCCAAGCGGCGAGCTCCTACAATGAGCAGTTCTTC. Translated, it gives CATSQAASSYNEQFF.

The chain recombines TRBV14 with TRBJ2-7; 9 bases align to TRBD1. This CDR3 is built from 15 residues. J gave up 1 base and V 4 bases, and 5 bases lay outside the gene matches. In germline, CDR1 is SGHDN, CDR2 FVKESK. This CDR3 reads CASSRDRATSYEQYF. DNA of the CDR3: TGTGCCAGCAGCCGGGACAGGGCGACGTCCTACGAGCAGTACTTC.

In its sample, this clone was seen a few times. The CDR3 protein is CASSLQANTEAFF. In DNA form, the CDR3 reads TGCGCCAGCAGCTTACAGGCGAACACTGAAGCTTTCTTT. The chain combines TRBV5-1 with TRBJ1-1; tentative D call: TRBD1 (5 bases). The CDR3 contains 13 residues. The V end was cut by 2 bases, the J end by 1 base, with 6 bases between. Germline V lookup: CDR1 SGHRS, CDR2 YFSETQ. Drawing the rest from reference TRBV5-1 and TRBJ1-1, the complete variable domain is KAGVTQTPRYLIKTRGQQVTLSCSPISGHRSVSWYQQTPGQGLQFLFEYFSETQRNKGNFPGRFSGRQFSNSRSEMNVSTLELGDSALYLCASSLQANTEAFFGQGTRLTVV.

J is TRBJ2-4 and V is TRBV6-1; TRBD1 or TRBD2 may be the D gene (7 bases each). The CDR3 spans 16 residues. Trimming shortened V by 0 bases and J by 6 bases, and 15 bases separated the two germline ends. Germline CDR1 and CDR2: MNHNS and SASEGT. The CDR3 DNA reads TGTGCCAGCAGTGAAGCGCGGGGCAGGGGGGGAAACATTCAGTACTTC. It codes for CASSEARGRGGNIQYF.

The chain links TRBV6-6 to TRBJ1-1; unclear D gene. Trimming shortened V by 4 bases and J by 8 bases, and 8 bases separated the two germline ends. Germline values: CDR1 MNHNY, CDR2 SVGAGI (reference sequence). The CDR3 extends over 11 amino acids. The CDR3: CASSSANEAFF. CDR3 DNA sequence: TGTGCCAGCAGTTCGGCGAACGAAGCTTTCTTT.

V gene TRBV14 combines with J gene TRBJ2-6; D not certain. Germline loops: CDR1 SGHDN, CDR2 FVKESK. The CDR3 sequence is 13 residues long. V dropped 6 bases and J dropped 0 bases, with 3 bases sitting between them. DNA for the CDR3: TGTGCCAGCAGAACCTCTGGGGCCAACGTCCTGACTTTC. As protein: CASRTSGANVLTF.

The CDR3 region is CASSELSWDPDFNQPQHF. For the CDR3, the DNA is TGTGCCAGCAGTGAACTATCTTGGGACCCGGACTTTAATCAGCCCCAGCATTTT. V usage is TRBV2 and J usage is TRBJ1-5; possible D gene TRBD1, 5 bases. CDR1 and CDR2 from the germline V gene are SNHLY and FYNNEI. The length of the CDR3 is 18 residues. With 2 bases removed from V and 4 bases from J, the gap between germline ends came to 21 bases.

V and J are TRBV30 and TRBJ2-7, with D perhaps matching TRBD1 (6 bases). The CDR3 is made up of 14 amino acids. Germline V CDR1 and CDR2: GTSNPN, SVGIG (reference sequence). V gave up 2 bases and J gave up 0 bases, with 11 bases separating them. CDR3 loop: CAWSTGTGSYEQYF. The CDR3 DNA follows: TGTGCCTGGAGTACAGGGACGGGCTCCTACGAGCAGTACTTC.

Only one count was recorded for this clone. The V call is TRBV6-5, the J call TRBJ1-1, with D hard to call. Germline V lookup: CDR1 MNHEY, CDR2 SVGAGI. The V end was cut by 0 bases, the J end by 4 bases, with 12 bases between. The CDR3 is 15 residues long. The DNA of the CDR3 is TGTGCCAGCAGTTACTCGTCGGGCAGAACCACTGAAGCTTTCTTT. Translation gives CASSYSSGRTTEAFF.

This clone was seen a few times. V gene TRBV19 combines with J gene TRBJ1-3; perhaps TRBD1 as D (6 bases). CDR3 length equals 15 residues. V was shortened by 3 bases and J by 0 bases, with 9 bases between the two germline ends. Germline V gene lookup returns CDR1 LNHDA and CDR2 SQIVND (reference sequence). This chain's CDR3 is CASSIDRYSGNTIYF. The CDR3 DNA reads as TGTGCCAGTAGTATCGACAGGTACTCTGGAAACACCATATATTTT.

This clone came up a few times. The J gene is TRBJ2-1, the V gene TRBV28, with 11 positions matching TRBD2. CDR3 length: 14 residues. Trimming at V came to 5 bases and at J to 9 bases, leaving 6 bases not matched to a gene. CDR1 is MDHEN and CDR2 is SYDVKM in the germline V gene. CDR3 coding DNA: TGTGCCAGCAGTGACATAGCGGGAGGGGGTGAGCAGTTCTTC. This translates into CASSDIAGGGEQFF.

The V call is TRBV7-9, the J call TRBJ2-7; 7 nucleotides match TRBD2. The trim removed 4 bases at V and 6 bases at J, leaving 9 bases unmatched. There are 14 residues in the CDR3. Germline assignment: CDR1 SEHNR and CDR2 FQNEAQ (reference sequence). As DNA, the CDR3 is TGTGCCAGCAGCTCACACAGCAGCGGGATCGAGCAGTACTTC. Protein: CASSSHSSGIEQYF.

The V gene is TRBV28, the J gene TRBJ1-1; D possibly corresponds to TRBD1 (5 bases). This CDR3 is built from 15 residues. Germline V lookup: CDR1 MDHEN, CDR2 SYDVKM. Trimming pared 5 bases from V and 4 bases from J, leaving 17 bases between. For the CDR3, the DNA is TGTGCCAGCAGTCTTCACGACAGCGTGGGCACTGAAGCTTTCTTT. Translating it yields CASSLHDSVGTEAFF.

The chain employs TRBV25-1 and TRBJ1-6, with TRBD1 as a possible D gene (6 bases). CDR1 and CDR2 (germline): MGHDK, SYGVNS. With 6 bases removed from V and 10 bases from J, the gap between germline ends came to 16 bases. This CDR3 contains 14 residues. Here the CDR3 DNA reads TGTGCCAGCAGCCTCCCGGGGGGGGGCTCACCCCTCCACTTT. It is translated as CASSLPGGGSPLHF.

This chain uses TRBV25-1 with TRBJ2-7, with unresolved D. Germline V CDR1 and CDR2: MGHDK, SYGVNS. The CDR3 length is 12 residues. With 3 bases removed from V and 6 bases from J, the gap between germline ends came to 9 bases. CDR3 sequence reads: CASSESAFEQYF. The DNA for the CDR3 is TGTGCCAGCAGTGAGTCAGCCTTCGAGCAGTACTTC.

With regard to this clone: A junction end diverges from the germline sequence, so it may reflect a read error. This chain connects TRBV6-5 to TRBJ1-1; possible D gene TRBD1, 6 bases. The germline gives CDR1 MNHEY, CDR2 SVGAGI. The CDR3 runs to 13 residues. CDR3 region: CAISENREAEAFF. The CDR3 bases are TGTGCCATCAGTGAAAACAGGGAAGCTGAAGCTTTCTTT.

The chain couples TRBV5-1 to TRBJ2-5; TRBD1 aligns across 8 bases. Germline V gene lookup returns CDR1 SGHRS and CDR2 YFSETQ. The CDR3 spans 14 residues. The V segment lost 4 bases and the J segment 4 bases; nucleotides outside the gene matches: 6. In DNA, the CDR3 is TGCGCCAGCAGCCGACAGGGGAGAGGAGAGACCCAGTACTTC. This translates into CASSRQGRGETQYF.